A selection of T cell receptor beta chains follows, all from one sample in a study of T-cell memory formation after mild COVID-19. TCRdb itself ran the 5' RACE reads through MiXCR, one entry per CDR3 protein. The data contain 260,000 or so distinct CDR3 sequences, around 17% of them singletons. Sequenced sample: PBMCs or a T cell subset sorted from them (not recorded which). These receptors were collected from a young man who had mild COVID-19 (a few samples of this study predate the infection). Cell type and time point are not known. Each CDR3 is given with its conserved first and last residue. Each record gives: J gene, V gene, clone size, CDR3 length, D gene, CDR3 protein. The D gene is left open where the match is weak. The size entry is marked missing in some rows and otherwise reads once, few, many or a size class.

j_call: TRBJ2-2; v_call: TRBV7-2; clone_size: -; cdr3_length: 13; d_call: TRBD1; cdr3_aa: CASSSRGGLELFF
j_call: TRBJ2-7; v_call: TRBV12-5; clone_size: -; cdr3_length: 12; d_call: TRBD1; cdr3_aa: CARWTGSHEQYF
j_call: TRBJ2-1; v_call: TRBV4-3; clone_size: many; cdr3_length: 13; d_call: -; cdr3_aa: CASSQGRDHEQFF
j_call: TRBJ1-1; v_call: TRBV20-1; clone_size: few; cdr3_length: 13; d_call: TRBD1; cdr3_aa: CSASPRTGYEAFF
j_call: TRBJ2-1; v_call: TRBV18; clone_size: many; cdr3_length: 14; d_call: TRBD1; cdr3_aa: CASSGDRQANEQFF
j_call: TRBJ1-4; v_call: TRBV6-5; clone_size: -; cdr3_length: 14; d_call: -; cdr3_aa: CASSYSAGVEKLFF
j_call: TRBJ1-5; v_call: TRBV3-1; clone_size: few; cdr3_length: 14; d_call: -; cdr3_aa: CASSQSRGGQPQHF
j_call: TRBJ2-1; v_call: TRBV11-2; clone_size: few; cdr3_length: 14; d_call: -; cdr3_aa: CASSFRGYYNEQFF
j_call: TRBJ2-7; v_call: TRBV7-2; clone_size: -; cdr3_length: 14; d_call: TRBD2; cdr3_aa: CASRSAGGRYEQYF
j_call: TRBJ2-3; v_call: TRBV5-1; clone_size: many; cdr3_length: 14; d_call: -; cdr3_aa: CASSTVPATDTQYF
j_call: TRBJ1-4; v_call: TRBV6-5; clone_size: few; cdr3_length: 14; d_call: -; cdr3_aa: CASSPTGSDEKLFF
j_call: TRBJ2-3; v_call: TRBV5-1; clone_size: few; cdr3_length: 16; d_call: -; cdr3_aa: CASSPAGRPNTDTQYF
j_call: TRBJ1-2; v_call: TRBV5-1; clone_size: few; cdr3_length: 14; d_call: -; cdr3_aa: CASSLGDSGYGYTF
j_call: TRBJ1-2; v_call: TRBV18; clone_size: -; cdr3_length: 15; d_call: TRBD1; cdr3_aa: CASSPPWTGRDGYTF
j_call: TRBJ2-1; v_call: TRBV28; clone_size: -; cdr3_length: 15; d_call: TRBD2; cdr3_aa: CASRDRTSGTLWQFF
j_call: TRBJ2-1; v_call: TRBV6-5; clone_size: few; cdr3_length: 13; d_call: -; cdr3_aa: CASSPMTDNEQFF
j_call: TRBJ2-7; v_call: TRBV7-8; clone_size: -; cdr3_length: 13; d_call: TRBD1; cdr3_aa: CASSSTGGTEQYF
j_call: TRBJ2-7; v_call: TRBV5-1; clone_size: -; cdr3_length: 14; d_call: -; cdr3_aa: CASSLGQAYYEQYF
j_call: TRBJ2-7; v_call: TRBV7-8; clone_size: few; cdr3_length: 15; d_call: -; cdr3_aa: CASSLIGEAGYEQYF
j_call: TRBJ1-6; v_call: TRBV10-3; clone_size: -; cdr3_length: 15; d_call: -; cdr3_aa: CAISYGSSYNSPLHF
j_call: TRBJ2-1; v_call: TRBV19; clone_size: -; cdr3_length: 16; d_call: TRBD2; cdr3_aa: CASSNGGGRWNNERFF
j_call: TRBJ2-3; v_call: TRBV6-5; clone_size: few; cdr3_length: 15; d_call: TRBD2; cdr3_aa: CASSLAGTFTDTQYF
j_call: TRBJ2-5; v_call: TRBV7-9; clone_size: many; cdr3_length: 13; d_call: -; cdr3_aa: CASSLNTGETQYF
j_call: TRBJ2-1; v_call: TRBV5-6; clone_size: few; cdr3_length: 16; d_call: TRBD2; cdr3_aa: CASSNPPGLAGGEQFF
j_call: TRBJ1-6; v_call: TRBV4-2; clone_size: many; cdr3_length: 15; d_call: -; cdr3_aa: CASSQDPGPEEPLHF
j_call: TRBJ2-7; v_call: TRBV7-8; clone_size: few; cdr3_length: 15; d_call: -; cdr3_aa: CASSFRHEGTYEQYF
j_call: TRBJ1-2; v_call: TRBV7-2; clone_size: many; cdr3_length: 14; d_call: -; cdr3_aa: CASSPRWEGGGYTF
j_call: TRBJ2-1; v_call: TRBV18; clone_size: few; cdr3_length: 13; d_call: -; cdr3_aa: CASSRGAYNEQFF
j_call: TRBJ2-3; v_call: TRBV7-3; clone_size: -; cdr3_length: 13; d_call: -; cdr3_aa: CASRAGSTDTQYF
j_call: TRBJ1-2; v_call: TRBV5-6; clone_size: few; cdr3_length: 14; d_call: -; cdr3_aa: CASSLALPSYGYTF
j_call: TRBJ1-1; v_call: TRBV29-1; clone_size: few; cdr3_length: 13; d_call: -; cdr3_aa: CSVEITVGTEAFF
j_call: TRBJ2-2; v_call: TRBV4-1; clone_size: -; cdr3_length: 17; d_call: TRBD2; cdr3_aa: CASSQDTSGGHTGELFF
j_call: TRBJ2-1; v_call: TRBV10-3; clone_size: many; cdr3_length: 15; d_call: TRBD1; cdr3_aa: CAISPTGGSYNEQFF
j_call: TRBJ1-1; v_call: TRBV4-1; clone_size: -; cdr3_length: 16; d_call: -; cdr3_aa: CASSQDPGQGFTEAFF
j_call: TRBJ1-2; v_call: TRBV6-2/TRBV6-3; clone_size: -; cdr3_length: 15; d_call: -; cdr3_aa: CASSYSSGRIYGYTF
j_call: TRBJ1-1; v_call: TRBV5-1; clone_size: few; cdr3_length: 14; d_call: TRBD1; cdr3_aa: CASSEGQVNTEAFF
j_call: TRBJ2-5; v_call: TRBV5-1; clone_size: few; cdr3_length: 15; d_call: -; cdr3_aa: CASSPAVGGGETQYF
j_call: TRBJ2-7; v_call: TRBV15; clone_size: -; cdr3_length: 15; d_call: TRBD2; cdr3_aa: CATREMAGGTFKQYF
j_call: TRBJ2-7; v_call: TRBV6-2/TRBV6-3; clone_size: few; cdr3_length: 16; d_call: -; cdr3_aa: CASSYSTTARSYEQYF
j_call: TRBJ1-2; v_call: TRBV14; clone_size: few; cdr3_length: 15; d_call: -; cdr3_aa: CASSQDETEHYGYTF
j_call: TRBJ2-5; v_call: TRBV12-3/TRBV12-4; clone_size: -; cdr3_length: 14; d_call: -; cdr3_aa: CASRAGPHQETQYF
j_call: TRBJ1-1; v_call: TRBV18; clone_size: -; cdr3_length: 16; d_call: TRBD1; cdr3_aa: CASSPRDRGRETEAFF
j_call: TRBJ2-5; v_call: TRBV5-1; clone_size: -; cdr3_length: 14; d_call: TRBD1; cdr3_aa: CASSLPTGVETQYF
j_call: TRBJ2-5; v_call: TRBV20-1; clone_size: few; cdr3_length: 15; d_call: -; cdr3_aa: CSASRSGGFQETQYF
j_call: TRBJ1-1; v_call: TRBV5-1; clone_size: many; cdr3_length: 14; d_call: -; cdr3_aa: CASSLARMNTEAFF
j_call: TRBJ1-4; v_call: TRBV4-2; clone_size: few; cdr3_length: 16; d_call: -; cdr3_aa: CASSQVLSRGVEKLFF
j_call: TRBJ2-7; v_call: TRBV5-1; clone_size: -; cdr3_length: 15; d_call: -; cdr3_aa: CASSPVKGSSYEQYF
j_call: TRBJ2-5; v_call: TRBV7-2; clone_size: few; cdr3_length: 14; d_call: -; cdr3_aa: CASSLVSVQETQYF